This T cell receptor beta chain was sequenced during a study of T-cell reconstitution after alpha-beta-depleted transplantation in children. This clonotype was counted only a few times. TCRbeta library construction was performed incorporating unique molecular identifiers. TCRdb fed the PCR reads into MiXCR, producing one record per CDR3 protein. The sample has hundreds of thousands of distinct CDR3 sequences; roughly a quarter are singletons. Sequencing used PBMCs, mostly from graft donor cells, obtained 360 days after TCRalphabeta/CD19-depleted stem cell transplant. The receptor was derived from a female patient aged 2-10 years who had a stem cell transplant for congenital amegakaryocytic thrombocytopenia, so the T cells may come from the graft donor.

The DNA of the CDR3 is TGTGCCAGCAGTTACCGGACAGGGTCGTACGAGCAGTACTTC. Amino acids: CASSYRTGSYEQYF. J is TRBJ2-7 and V is TRBV12-3 or TRBV12-4, with 8 bases fitting TRBD1. Losses at the gene ends were 4 bases for V and 4 bases for J; bases not matched to a gene: 6. The CDR3 sequence is 14 residues long.